This T cell receptor (beta chain) is drawn from a study of blood T cells in healthy people across ages. It was with a sample-barcoded 5' primer and a J-beta primer mix that a second PCR of roughly 7 to 12 cycles was run. The authors tagged each cDNA molecule using a template-switch adaptor with 12 random nucleotides. TCRdb reprocessed the 5' RACE reads via MiXCR and lists one record per CDR3 protein. The sample records around 500,000 distinct CDR3 sequences, over 25% being singletons. These data are also associated with another study on T cells of mothers and their children. That study reports: The study recruited a few healthy Caucasian mothers and their six children as donors. The extracted RNA was employed in its entirety for cDNA synthesis, at roughly 1.5 ug per 15 ul. Regardless of relatedness, pairs show thymic selection shaping TCR recombination output in a similar manner.

The TCR sequence derives from a boy under 10 years old in good health. What was sequenced was blood.

CDR3 nucleotides: TGCAGTGCTAGAGATCGGAACGGCTACACCTTC. Its protein is CSARDRNGYTF. The chain joins TRBV20-1 to TRBJ1-2; D not resolved. V was trimmed by 0 bases and J by 8 bases, leaving 7 bases between them. The CDR3 contains 11 residues. Germline values: CDR1 DFQATT, CDR2 SNEGSKA (reference sequence).